These 8 T cell receptor beta chains were all obtained from the same sample, sequenced in a study of response to subunit inactivated influenza vaccine. TCRdb reprocessed the RT-PCR reads via MiXCR and lists one record per CDR3 protein. The table records approximately 700,000 distinct CDR3 sequences, 15% to 18% of them present only once. The specimen was PBMCs from blood, collected approximately 13 days after vaccination. The receptors originated from a man aged 50 to 60 who received an inactivated influenza vaccine.

This clonotype has a handful of counts. The chain couples TRBV29-1 to TRBJ1-1; D is unresolved. This CDR3 comprises 12 residues. Trimming left V 4 bases short and J 11 bases short, with 17 bases between. Germline CDR1 SQVTM, CDR2 ANQGSEA. The CDR3 sequence is CSVGEWGKEAFF. The CDR3 DNA reads as TGCAGCGTTGGGGAATGGGGTAAGGAGGCTTTCTTT.

This clonotype turned up a few times. The V gene is TRBV9, the J gene TRBJ1-2, with 10 nucleotides matching TRBD1. V gave up 3 bases and J gave up 4 bases; unmatched junction bases: 3. Germline CDR1 SGDLS, CDR2 YYNGEE. The CDR3 extends over 14 amino acids. CDR3 region: CASSEGQGTYGYTF. CDR3 nucleotides: TGTGCCAGCAGCGAGGGACAGGGGACCTATGGCTACACCTTC.

This clonotype was seen repeatedly, ten times or more. The chain uses TRBV20-1 and TRBJ2-7, with 13 bases aligning to TRBD2. The germline V gene encodes CDR1 DFQATT and CDR2 SNEGSKA (reference sequence). The V gene end was trimmed by 2 bases and the J gene end by 3 bases; junction bases not matched to a gene: 1. This CDR3 spans 14 amino acids. The CDR3 loop is CSARRTSGSYEQYF. The CDR3 DNA reads TGCAGTGCTAGACGGACTAGCGGGAGCTACGAGCAGTACTTC.

The chain is built from TRBV12-3 or TRBV12-4 and TRBJ2-7, with D perhaps TRBD1 or TRBD2 (5 bases each). The V end lost 4 bases, the J end lost 6 bases, and 10 bases lay between the germline ends. The CDR3 spans 12 residues. Here the CDR3 reads CASSWGPSEQYF. CDR3 in DNA: TGTGCCAGCAGTTGGGGACCGTCCGAGCAGTACTTC.

This clonotype was recorded a few times. The J gene is TRBJ2-2, the V gene TRBV20-1; no clear D gene. V was pared by 1 base and J by 1 base, with 10 bases between. This CDR3 is built from 15 residues. The germline V gene has CDR1 DFQATT and CDR2 SNEGSKA (reference sequence). This CDR3 is CSARVGGMNTGELFF. CDR3 nucleotides: TGCAGTGCTAGAGTGGGCGGAATGAACACCGGGGAGCTGTTTTTT.

This clonotype was seen more than once but under ten times. This sequence joins TRBV29-1 and TRBJ2-3; D could derive from TRBD1 or TRBD2 (5 bases each). CDR1 and CDR2 from the germline V gene are SQVTM and ANQGSEA. The CDR3 extends over 13 amino acids. CDR3 DNA sequence: TGCGGGACGAGGCGGGTACTCACAGATACGCAGTATTTT. It is translated as CGTRRVLTDTQYF.

There are a few counts of this clonotype. The chain recombines TRBV9 with TRBJ2-3; weak D call: TRBD2 (6 bases). Trimming cost V 1 base and J 6 bases, with 12 bases left between them. CDR3 length: 14 amino acids. Germline-derived CDR1 and CDR2 are SGDLS and YYNGEE. CDR3 sequence reads: CASSVKLASDTQYF. CDR3 sequence (DNA): TGTGCCAGCAGCGTAAAACTAGCTTCCGATACGCAGTATTTT.

V usage is TRBV4-1 and J usage is TRBJ2-7; D is undetermined. V was cut by 1 base and J by 2 bases, with 12 bases left in between. The CDR3 loop spans 15 amino acids. Germline CDR1 MGHRA, CDR2 YSYEKL. This CDR3 is CASSQAGVSTYEQYF. CDR3 DNA sequence: TGCGCCAGCAGCCAAGCCGGAGTGAGTACCTACGAGCAGTACTTC.